This T cell receptor (beta chain) was profiled in a study of cytotoxic CD8 clonotypes in ibrutinib-treated CLL. Study-wide results and limits: Relative to age-matched healthy donors, clonality at baseline was higher, and it tracked circulating CD8+ T-cell counts.

Libraries were prepared by immunoSEQ multiplex PCR; TCRdb keeps only in-frame clonotypes and omits some of them. This table holds 150,000 to 250,000 clones, about two thirds found once. Germline V gene sequence: CDR1 SGHVS, CDR2 FQNEAQ. CDR3 length: 16 amino acids. Losses at the gene ends were 2 bases for V and 7 bases for J; bases not matched to a gene: 12. With respect to this clone: The antigen is unknown.

The clonotype comes from a human donor with chronic lymphocytic leukemia. The chain has TRBV7-8 and TRBJ2-7, with 9 bases lining up with TRBD2. Sequenced here: PBMCs, sampled after 24 months of ibrutinib treatment. The CDR3 here is CASSLLILAGSMEQYF. CDR3 coding DNA: TGTGCCAGCAGCTTACTCATCCTAGCGGGGAGTATGGAGCAGTACTTC.